Below, one T cell receptor beta chain is given with its context. This sample stems from a study of blood T cell repertoires in COVID-19. CDR1 and CDR2 (germline): SGHTA, FQGTGA. This CDR3 region has 13 residues. V was clipped by 3 bases and J by 3 bases, with 8 bases between them. Repertoires were generated with immunoSEQ multiplex PCR, while TCRdb's copy carries only in-frame clones and drops some. The data hold under 80,000 clones, with approximately 80% observed a single time. The genes are TRBV7-3 and TRBJ1-1; a weak D match, TRBD1 (5 bases). Sequenced material: peripheral blood. The clonotype comes from a human donor in a cohort sampled during active COVID-19. The CDR3: CASSLGGDTEAFF. CDR3 sequence (DNA): TGTGCCAGCAGCTTGGGAGGGGACACTGAAGCTTTCTTT.